This TCR beta chain stems from a study of T cell responses to AZD1222 COVID-19 vaccine (dated by TCRdb to the early 2020s). Regarding the complete study: A total of 233 trial participants underwent TCR sequencing, of whom approximately 210 received two doses of AZD1222 and about 25 received two doses of the MenACWY control vaccine. Trial participants were enrolled by age into subgroups of 18-55, 56-69 and 70-plus years, and roughly 150, 30 and 60 TCR-sequenced participants, respectively, were included in these subgroups. General study outcomes and caveats: In the small 56-69-year group, the increase in depth fell short of significance, most likely because of low power. No day 14 peak-response samples were available, so repertoires were characterized only after the peak T cell response. Reportedly, close to half of the unique spike-specific TCRs recognized epitopes lying outside the regions that are mutated in the B.1.351 and B.1.1.7 variants. Only five or six AZD1222 recipients were SARS-CoV-2 seropositive at baseline, limiting conclusions about previously exposed vaccinees. Participants were mostly white British, with more females than males. The authors suggested clonal diversity may have been underestimated. The whole spike protein was spanned by vaccine-associated CD4 TCRs, and dominant responses were seen in regions 160-218 and 743-854. Spike-specific TCR breadth and depth rose significantly after two AZD1222 doses compared with day 0 and with MenACWY recipients.

The sample's time point label, in plain terms: about 28 days (+/-7) after the second vaccine dose. AZD1222 recipients given second doses at about 4 weeks or at about 12 weeks were pooled, since spike-specific TCR depth and breadth were not found to differ between the two schedules. The vaccinee samples were drawn from two UK trials, COV001 and COV002, one of which was a single-blind randomized controlled phase 2/3 trial testing AZD1222 (ChAdOx1 nCoV-19) in healthy adults. Trial participant PBMC samples were collected at day 0 and day 28 after the second dose for TCRbeta chain sequencing. Regarding this clone: It lacks a known antigen. Base-call qualities are not available, and no considerably larger clone is one nucleotide away.

The CDR3 regions of human TCRbeta chains were analyzed by immunosequencing. The paper's processing steps were these. TCRs in the repertoires were compared against a reference library of SARS-CoV-2-specific TCRs that had been generated with the MIRA antigen-specificity platform. Breadth was defined as the fraction of unique TCRs that were SARS-CoV-2-associated. Depth was defined as the fraction of total T cells that were SARS-CoV-2-associated. Using the MIRA data, every spike-specific TCR was mapped to the spike region that the TCR reacted to and assigned to either a CD4 or a CD8 class. Log10-transformed breadth and depth values were compared by one-way ANOVA with Sidak's multiple comparisons tests. TCRdb mirrors the immuneACCESS table, restricted to in-frame sequences. Some clones are absent from its copies; in checked studies, under half trace to an unresolved V gene, and the reason for the others is unknown. V and J calls and clone size come straight from that table; D and trimming were deduced from the DNA. This sample has approximately 100,000 clones in its table, and 70% to 90% of those were observed once. Of the sample, 2% to 2.5% is held by the ten largest clones.

The CDR3 covers 16 residues, taking in both the cysteine and the phenylalanine. This entry keeps only the CDR3 DNA: 48 bases, framed from base 1. From a lookup of the germline V gene, CDR1 and CDR2 are MNHEY and SVGEGT. Trimming leaves V shorter by 0 bases and J shorter by 7 bases, with the junction holding 3 bases beyond the gene matches. Sequencing was performed on peripheral blood, taken 28 days after the second AZD1222 dose. The sequence was obtained from an adult who received the AZD1222 COVID-19 vaccine. The chain is made from TRBV6-2 or TRBV6-3 and TRBJ2-1, with 13 bases aligning to TRBD2. CDR3 reads: CASSYSTSGGLNEQFF. The base sequence is TGTGCCAGCAGTTACTCGACTAGCGGGGGGTTGAATGAGCAGTTCTTC.